What follows are 30 T cell receptor beta chains derived from one specimen sequenced in a study of blood T cell repertoires in COVID-19. This table comes from immunoSEQ multiplex PCR, and its TCRdb copy is limited to in-frame clones, with some not included. The sample records about 64,000 clones, around four fifths being singletons. Sequencing was carried out using peripheral blood. The receptor source for this set is a human donor in a cohort sampled during active COVID-19.

V usage is TRBV4-1 and J usage is TRBJ2-3, with 10 bases that match TRBD2. The CDR3 has 16 amino acids. The trim removed 0 bases at V and 10 bases at J, leaving 10 bases unmatched. The germline gives CDR1 MGHRA, CDR2 YSYEKL. The CDR3 loop is CASSQEASGGHIAQYF. The CDR3 DNA reads TGCGCCAGCAGCCAAGAGGCTAGCGGGGGCCACATCGCGCAGTATTTT.

CDR3 loop: CASSEGTGNYNEQFF. CDR3 bases: TGTGCCAGCAGCGAGGGGACAGGGAACTACAATGAGCAGTTCTTC. The gene calls are TRBV9 and TRBJ2-1; 9 nucleotides agree with TRBD1. In germline, CDR1 is SGDLS, CDR2 YYNGEE. CDR3 length equals 15 residues. With V trimmed by 3 bases and J by 3 bases, 4 bases remained unmatched.

The rearrangement links TRBV28 to TRBJ2-7, with D tentatively TRBD2 (5 bases). This CDR3 spans 14 amino acids. Per the germline V gene, CDR1 is MDHEN and CDR2 is SYDVKM. The V end lost 4 bases, the J end lost 1 base, and 11 bases lay between the germline ends. Written as DNA, the CDR3 is TGTGCCAGCAGTTCGGCCCGGAGGTCCTACGAGCAGTACGTC. It codes for CASSSARRSYEQYV.

The CDR3 DNA sequence: TGCGCCAGCAGCCGTTTAACGGGAGCATATGGCTACACCTTC. Translated, it gives CASSRLTGAYGYTF. The J gene is TRBJ1-2, the V gene TRBV5-1; D gene uncertain. Germline values: CDR1 SGHRS, CDR2 YFSETQ. Deletions cut 4 bases from V and 5 bases from J, with 15 bases between. The CDR3 consists of 14 residues.

This sequence joins TRBV4-2 and TRBJ1-1; perhaps TRBD1 as D (5 bases). The CDR3 is made up of 14 amino acids. Trimming removed 4 bases from V and 1 base from J, with 10 bases in between. Germline V CDR1 and CDR2: LGHNA, YNFKEQ. CDR3 nucleotides: TGTGCCAGCAGCCCTCTCACAGGGAACACTGAAGCTTTCTTT. It codes for CASSPLTGNTEAFF.

The V and J genes are TRBV5-6 and TRBJ2-5, with 7 bases identical to TRBD1. V lost 4 bases, J lost 4 bases, and 7 bases stayed unmatched. This CDR3 contains 14 residues. Germline loops: CDR1 SGHDT, CDR2 YYEEEE. The CDR3 nucleotides are TGTGCCAGCAGCCGGACAGGCCCAGGAGAGACCCAGTACTTC. This sequence encodes CASSRTGPGETQYF.

The chain joins TRBV4-1 to TRBJ1-5; unclear D gene. The CDR3 is 16 residues long. Germline CDR1 reads MGHRA; CDR2 reads YSYEKL. The V gene lost 0 bases and the J gene lost 4 bases, with 13 bases spanning the gap. The CDR3 coding sequence is TGCGCCAGCAGCCAAGATCCACCCCCCGGGAATCAGCCCCAGCATTTT. The encoded protein is CASSQDPPPGNQPQHF.

The chain couples TRBV27 to TRBJ2-7; 9 positions match TRBD1. Germline values: CDR1 MNHEY, CDR2 SMNVEV (reference sequence). V lost 2 bases and J lost 5; bases outside the gene matches: 7. This CDR3 comprises 15 residues. CDR3 protein: CASSLKGTGIHEQYF. CDR3 DNA sequence: TGTGCCAGCAGTTTAAAAGGGACAGGGATCCACGAGCAGTACTTC.

The rearrangement uses TRBV7-2 and TRBJ1-1, with unresolved D. The CDR3 runs 17 residues. The V gene lost 5 bases and the J gene lost 0 bases, with 19 bases spanning the gap. Germline V CDR1 and CDR2: SGHTA, FQGNSA. The CDR3 coding sequence is TGTGCCAGCAGCCCAGCCTCGACTAGAGGGATGAACACTGAAGCTTTCTTT. As protein: CASSPASTRGMNTEAFF. The complete variable domain, with remaining parts taken from reference TRBV7-2 and TRBJ1-1, reads GAGVSQSPSNKVTEKGKDVELRCDPISGHTALYWYRQSLGQGLEFLIYFQGNSAPDKSGLPSDRFSAERTGGSVSTLTIQRTQQEDSAVYLCASSPASTRGMNTEAFFGQGTRLTVV.

This chain joins TRBV1 and TRBJ2-7; the DNA was not used to check the table's D call, TRBD2. TRBV1 is marked as a pseudogene. The CDR3 consists of 16 residues. This chain's CDR3 is CTSSQEGLADSYEQYF. The CDR3 nucleotides are TGCACCAGCAGCCAAGAGGGACTAGCGGACTCCTACGAGCAGTACTTC.

Here the CDR3 reads CASSLETGTKNIQYF. CDR3 nucleotide sequence: TGCGCCAGCAGCTTGGAAACAGGGACCAAAAACATTCAGTACTTC. The chain employs TRBV5-1 and TRBJ2-4, with D tentatively TRBD1 (6 bases). With 0 bases removed from V and 2 bases from J, the gap between germline ends came to 9 bases. Germline loops: CDR1 SGHRS, CDR2 YFSETQ. The CDR3 has 15 residues.

CDR3 in amino acids: CASSSAGGGTSDTQYF. For the CDR3, the DNA is TGTGCCAGCAGCTCCGCGGGCGGGGGGACGTCAGATACGCAGTATTTT. V usage is TRBV7-9 and J usage is TRBJ2-3; TRBD2 agrees at 8 bases. This CDR3 has 16 amino acids. Germline V gene sequence: CDR1 SEHNR, CDR2 FQNEAQ (reference sequence). V was clipped by 4 bases and J by 4 bases; unmatched bases: 10.

V and J are TRBV29-1 and TRBJ2-5, with D perhaps matching TRBD1 (5 bases). CDR1 and CDR2 from the germline V gene are SQVTM and ANQGSEA. The CDR3 contains 13 residues. The CDR3 region is CSFSLGAVETQYF. The CDR3 DNA reads as TGCAGTTTCTCGCTTGGGGCAGTGGAGACCCAGTACTTC. The whole variable domain, remainder taken from reference TRBV29-1 and TRBJ2-5, is SAVISQKPSRDICQRGTSLTIQCQVDSQVTMMFWYRQQPGQSLTLIATANQGSEATYESGFVIDKFPISRPNLTFSTLTVSNMSPEDSSIYLCSFSLGAVETQYFGPGTRLLVL.

This clone was seen only a few times. J is TRBJ2-1 and V is TRBV5-4; the match to TRBD1 covers 12 bases. Germline V gives CDR1 SGHNT, CDR2 YYREEE (reference sequence). The CDR3 loop spans 18 amino acids. The junction had 13 bases not matched to a gene; V was cut back by 2 bases and J by 7 bases. The CDR3 DNA follows: TGTGCCAGCAGCTTTGGGGGGCCGGGACAGGGGGCGCGGAATGAGCAGTTCTTC. Translation: CASSFGGPGQGARNEQFF.

This clone was counted only a few times. J is TRBJ2-6 and V is TRBV18, with 7 bases fitting TRBD1. The V gene's germline CDR1 is KGHSH and CDR2 LQKENI. The CDR3 length is 16 residues. J was trimmed by 1 base and V by 5 bases; bases with no gene match: 5. The CDR3 sequence is CASSSGQISGANVLTF. CDR3 in DNA: TGTGCCAGCTCATCGGGACAGATATCTGGGGCCAACGTCCTGACTTTC.

This clone has just one count. The V and J genes are TRBV4-2 and TRBJ1-2, with D perhaps matching TRBD1 (5 bases). CDR1 is LGHNA and CDR2 is YNFKEQ in the germline V gene. V gave up 2 bases and J gave up 8 bases, with 15 bases separating them. The CDR3 is 14 amino acids. CDR3 region: CASSQRSTERGYTF. The CDR3 DNA follows: TGTGCCAGCAGCCAACGGTCGACAGAGCGAGGCTACACCTTC.

Here the CDR3 reads CSVWDRAGTGELFF. DNA for the CDR3: TGCAGCGTTTGGGACAGGGCCGGCACCGGGGAGCTGTTTTTT. The gene calls are TRBV29-1 and TRBJ2-2; 9 bases align to TRBD1. CDR1 SQVTM and CDR2 ANQGSEA come from the germline V gene. The CDR3 extends over 14 amino acids. V lost 5 bases, J lost 4 bases, and 5 bases stayed unmatched.

The J gene is TRBJ1-2, the V gene TRBV6-5; TRBD1 aligns across 8 bases. After removal of 4 bases from V and 8 bases from J, the junction contained 9 bases not matched to a gene. Germline-derived CDR1 and CDR2 are MNHEY and SVGAGI. The CDR3 is made up of 14 amino acids. CDR3 amino acids: CASSFRTGRGGYTF. CDR3 DNA: TGTGCCAGCAGTTTCCGGACAGGGAGGGGGGGCTACACCTTC.

V is TRBV7-9 and J is TRBJ2-2, with D possibly TRBD1 on 6 matching bases. V was trimmed by 4 bases and J by 7 bases, leaving 7 bases between them. Germline lookup yields CDR1 SEHNR and CDR2 FQNEAQ (reference sequence). The CDR3 is made up of 12 amino acids. The CDR3 coding sequence is TGTGCCAGCAGCTCAGGGGACGGGGAGCTGTTTTTT. It translates to CASSSGDGELFF.

The chain uses TRBV19 and TRBJ1-4; 8 positions match TRBD1. V lost 5 bases to trimming and J lost 8 bases; unmatched junction nucleotides: 10. Germline V gives CDR1 LNHDA, CDR2 SQIVND (reference sequence). The CDR3 loop spans 15 amino acids. The CDR3 DNA reads TGTGCCAGTAGTGCAACAGGGGGATTTGGAGAAAAACTGTTTTTT. Translating gives CASSATGGFGEKLFF.

The V gene is TRBV5-6, the J gene TRBJ2-2; TRBD2 aligns across 10 bases. The CDR3 contains 17 residues. Germline trimming cut 0 bases from V and 0 bases from J; bases unmatched to any gene: 2. Germline lookup yields CDR1 SGHDT and CDR2 YYEEEE. The CDR3 DNA reads TGTGCCAGCAGCTTGGTAGCGGGGGGAACGAACACCGGGGAGCTGTTTTTT. It is translated as CASSLVAGGTNTGELFF.

The chain employs TRBV5-1 and TRBJ2-5; 9 positions match TRBD2. This CDR3 contains 15 residues. The germline CDR1 and CDR2 sequences are SGHRS and YFSETQ. The V and J ends lost 5 bases and 1 base, in that order; junction bases with no gene match: 6. The CDR3 loop is CASRISGGAQETQYF. In DNA form, the CDR3 reads TGCGCCAGCAGGATTAGCGGGGGCGCCCAAGAGACCCAGTACTTC.

This clone was detected once. The genes are TRBV19 and TRBJ1-6; TRBD1 aligns across 8 bases. This CDR3 contains 16 residues. CDR1 LNHDA and CDR2 SQIVND come from the germline V gene (reference sequence). J gave up 1 base and V 6 bases, and 5 bases lay outside the gene matches. The CDR3 nucleotides are TGTGCCAGTAGCTCGACAGGGGTGTCCTATAATTCACCCCTCCACTTT. This sequence encodes CASSSTGVSYNSPLHF.

CDR3 coding DNA: TGTGCCAGCAGACTCACAGGGGTCGGCTACACCTTC. The encoded protein is CASRLTGVGYTF. The J gene is TRBJ1-2, the V gene TRBV2; TRBD1 agrees at 7 bases. The CDR3 consists of 12 residues. Looked up from germline, CDR1 is SNHLY and CDR2 is FYNNEI. Unmatched junction bases numbered 6, after V lost 6 bases and J lost 8 bases.

This chain connects TRBV6-4 to TRBJ2-2; TRBD2 is a possible D gene (6 bases). Germline assignment: CDR1 MRHNA and CDR2 SNTAGT. This CDR3 has 16 amino acids. The V end lost 6 bases, the J end lost 2 bases, and 16 bases lay between the germline ends. The CDR3 reads CASRGEGLINTGELFF. CDR3 nucleotide sequence: TGTGCCAGCAGAGGAGAGGGACTCATTAACACCGGGGAGCTGTTTTTT.

The chain joins TRBV2 to TRBJ2-3; 7 bases are a match to TRBD1. Per the germline V gene, CDR1 is SNHLY and CDR2 is FYNNEI. With V trimmed by 6 bases and J by 2 bases, 2 bases remained unmatched. The CDR3 has 13 residues. The CDR3 nucleotides read TGTGCCAGCAGCGGGACAGCCACAGATACGCAGTATTTT. This sequence encodes CASSGTATDTQYF.

The CDR3: CASSLVLSSSGNTIYF. CDR3 coding DNA: TGCGCCAGCAGCTTGGTGCTCTCGAGCTCTGGAAACACCATATATTTT. The rearrangement uses TRBV5-1 and TRBJ1-3; D unclear. This CDR3 spans 16 amino acids. Trimming took 0 bases from V and 0 from J, leaving 10 bases between them. Germline-derived CDR1 and CDR2 are SGHRS and YFSETQ.

This chain connects TRBV11-2 to TRBJ2-2, with 9 bases fitting TRBD2. The CDR3 runs 16 residues. The junction had 9 bases not matched to a gene; V was cut back by 6 bases and J by 4 bases. Germline-derived CDR1 and CDR2 are SGHAT and FQNNGV. The CDR3 nucleotides are TGTGCCAGCAGTCCTAGGATGCGGGGGGGCACCGGGGAGCTGTTTTTT. Its protein is CASSPRMRGGTGELFF. The entire variable domain, with the rest obtained from reference TRBV11-2 and TRBJ2-2, is as follows: EAGVAQSPRYKIIEKRQSVAFWCNPISGHATLYWYQQILGQGPKLLIQFQNNGVVDDSQLPKDRFSAERLKGVDSTLKIQPAKLEDSAVYLCASSPRMRGGTGELFFGEGSRLTVL.

The rearrangement links TRBV7-9 to TRBJ2-1, with 7 positions matching TRBD1. The germline CDR1 and CDR2 sequences are SEHNR and FQNEAQ (reference sequence). This CDR3 is 17 amino acids long. V was clipped by 1 base and J by 0 bases; unmatched bases: 6. The CDR3 nucleotides are TGTGCCAGCAGCTTAGGTCAGGGACAGCCCTCCTACAATGAGCAGTTCTTC. It codes for CASSLGQGQPSYNEQFF.

V usage is TRBV6-6 and J usage is TRBJ2-7; 9 positions agree with TRBD1. The CDR3 is 13 residues long. Per germline, CDR1 MNHNY and CDR2 SVGAGI (reference sequence). V lost 6 bases to trimming and J lost 5 bases; unmatched junction nucleotides: 5. CDR3 loop: CASSMTGGDEQYF. The CDR3 DNA reads TGTGCCAGCAGCATGACAGGGGGTGACGAGCAGTACTTC.